Here is one T cell receptor (beta chain) with its context. Its matching antigen is unknown. Trimming cost V 0 bases and J 4 bases, with 12 bases left between them. Germline CDR1 reads DFQATT; CDR2 reads SNEGSKA (reference sequence). This CDR3 is 15 amino acids long. The time point here: persistent/refractory GD, antithyroid drugs over 5 years with positive TRAb. The authors made the TCR library using RNA they extracted from PBMCs. The source of the sample is a study of regulatory T cells in long-lasting Graves disease. The study's findings and limits: Persistent patients shared more public clonotypes (about 2,900) than new patients (966). The study found TRBV28, TRBJ1-2 and TRBJ2-5 favored in persistent disease.

Building the TCR beta libraries relied on iRepertoire HTBI primers, and CDR3 regions underwent Arm-PCR. In the authors' methods: Spanning all samples, the identified segments comprised some 66 TRBV and about 15 TRBJ. TCRdb reanalysed the multiplex PCR reads using MiXCR and keeps one entry per CDR3 protein. TCRdb assigned the V and J calls; the authors' analysis was not used. Of 500,000 to 700,000 distinct CDR3 sequences listed, around 30% are singletons. The receptor's source is a female donor with Graves disease. This specimen consisted of peripheral blood mononuclear cells (PBMCs), obtained when the disease was refractory, from a patient treated with antithyroid drugs. The chain has TRBV20-1 and TRBJ1-4; D is undetermined. The CDR3, as DNA: TGCAGTGCTAGAGATCTTGTGGCTCTTAATGAAAAACTGTTTTTT. Translating it yields CSARDLVALNEKLFF.